The clone carrying this TCR beta chain was counted a single time. What it binds is not known. The data stem from a study of CD8 T cells in ankylosing spondylitis. Germline V gene lookup returns CDR1 SQVTM and CDR2 ANQGSEA. Deletions cut 4 bases from V and 2 bases from J, with 5 bases between. The CDR3 sequence is 11 residues long. MiXCR, applied by TCRdb to the 5' RACE reads, yields one record per CDR3 protein. The sample has around 150,000 distinct CDR3 sequences; roughly 44% are singletons. Study-wide points: In ankylosing spondylitis patients, matched synovial fluid reportedly showed significant enrichment of disease-linked clones.

The receptor's source is a male donor with ankylosing spondylitis. The sample comprised synovial fluid, either unsorted or a sorted T cell fraction (not recorded which). The V call is TRBV29-1, the J call TRBJ1-2; TRBD1 might be the D (5 bases). The CDR3 coding sequence is TGCAGCGTTGGGGACAACTATGGCTACACCTTC. Translating gives CSVGDNYGYTF.